A selection of T cell receptor beta chains follows, all from one sample in a study of response to subunit inactivated influenza vaccine. Each CDR3 protein is one row after TCRdb ran MiXCR on the RT-PCR reads. Among around 200,000 distinct CDR3 sequences listed, about 12% were seen once. These sequences were also reported in another study, on T cells expressing NK-cell markers.

The input for sequencing was CD8+ T cells sorted from PBMCs, taken roughly 13 days after vaccination. Receptors were obtained from a man in his fifties or sixties who received an inactivated influenza vaccine. Each CDR3 is given with its conserved first and last residue. Expanded clones are given a class, and other clones once, few, many or no size at all.

clone_size j_call v_call cdr3_aa
. TRBJ2-1 TRBV19 CASSMDLFGRGDEQFF
few TRBJ2-1 TRBV12-3/TRBV12-4 CASSSQYNEQFF
few TRBJ2-3 TRBV5-1 CASSPGSPTDTQYF
few TRBJ2-5 TRBV7-9 CASRWGEAETQYF
. TRBJ2-3 TRBV5-4 CASSLGLAGTTDTQYF
few TRBJ2-3 TRBV28 CASKGPSTDTQYF
. TRBJ2-1 TRBV9 CASSAFPTSSGSYNEQFF
. TRBJ2-1 TRBV5-1 CASRVGFSSYNEQFF
. TRBJ2-7 TRBV4-3 CASSQGLGTTYSSYEQYF
many TRBJ2-2 TRBV4-3 CASSQAVGAGELFF
few TRBJ2-1 TRBV4-1 CASSQAGGSNEQFF
few TRBJ1-2 TRBV6-6 CASSYGVGYTF
. TRBJ1-1 TRBV9 CASSVGSNPDTEAFF
. TRBJ2-5 TRBV7-9 CASSFGNRVQETQYF
few TRBJ2-1 TRBV3-1 CASSPPGLQPPIEQFF
few TRBJ1-3 TRBV13 CASSPRTTVSPSGNTIYF
few TRBJ2-5 TRBV12-3/TRBV12-4 CASSSGLIQETQYF
few TRBJ1-2 TRBV20-1 CSARPRPGTGEGYTF
many TRBJ2-2 TRBV29-1 CSAGTMNTGELFF
many TRBJ2-7 TRBV5-6 CASSGDSPATYEQYF